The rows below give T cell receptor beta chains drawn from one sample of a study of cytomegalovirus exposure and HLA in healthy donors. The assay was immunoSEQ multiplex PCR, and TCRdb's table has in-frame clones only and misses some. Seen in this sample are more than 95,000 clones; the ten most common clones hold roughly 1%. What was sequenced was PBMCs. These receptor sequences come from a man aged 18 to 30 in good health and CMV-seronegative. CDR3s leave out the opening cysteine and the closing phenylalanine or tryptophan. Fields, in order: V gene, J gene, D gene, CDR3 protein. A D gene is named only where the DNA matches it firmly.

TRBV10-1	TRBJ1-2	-	ASSEPGGTEGRWDGYT
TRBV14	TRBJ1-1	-	ASSHHQGQSTEAF
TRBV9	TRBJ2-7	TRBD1	ASSTEGTASYEQY
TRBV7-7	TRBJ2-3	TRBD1	ASSDTGTGEDTQY
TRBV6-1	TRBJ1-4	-	ASSESITNEKLF
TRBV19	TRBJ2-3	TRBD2	ASSIVRMRGGTDTQY
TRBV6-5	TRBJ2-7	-	ASTSVGGSSYEQY
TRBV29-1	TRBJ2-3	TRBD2	SVERGGVTDTQY
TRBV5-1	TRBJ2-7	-	ASSLAGGPGTYEQY
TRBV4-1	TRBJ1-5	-	ASSQPTAENQPQH
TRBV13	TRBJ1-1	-	ASSLGVGGGYTEAF
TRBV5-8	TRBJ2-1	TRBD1	ASSSDRNEQF
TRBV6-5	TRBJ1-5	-	ASRVSGGSNQPQH
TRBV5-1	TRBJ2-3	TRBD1	ASSLVGTGAMDTQY